The clone carrying this T cell receptor beta chain was seen only a few times. Antigen unknown. This entry comes from a study of T cell repertoires in cytomegalovirus infection. On the study more broadly: Signatures in public TCR beta sequences pointed to both CMV infection and matching HLA type. Study-level points and caveats: Carriers of CMV and the relevant HLA type were discriminated by public TCR beta frequency. There were HLA-C-restricted CMV-specific TCR beta clonotypes dominating the ex vivo response.

TCRdb fed the reads into MiXCR, producing one record per CDR3 protein. This table has 550,000 to 700,000 distinct CDR3 sequences, 40% appearing once. CDR3 length: 16 residues. Trimming took 5 bases from V and 0 from J, leaving 14 bases between them. The J gene is TRBJ1-3, the V gene TRBV12-3 or TRBV12-4; D gene uncertain. The receptor was isolated from a human donor in good health (CMV status not recorded). Some clones in this sample may be carry-over from other donors' samples. The source material was cultured PBMCs, sampled from culture after CMV antigen stimulation. CDR3 nucleotide sequence: TGTGCCAGCAGTAGGTTGTCTCCGAGCTCTGGAAACACCATATATTTT. It yields the protein CASSRLSPSSGNTIYF.